The T cell receptor (beta chain) described here comes from a study of T cell repertoires in cytomegalovirus infection. Across the study: In public TCR beta signatures, there were indications of both CMV infection and matching HLA type. Study results and limitations: In two of eight donors, the top clonotype was HLA-C-restricted CMV-specific.

Germline values: CDR1 SGHTA, CDR2 FQGNSA. V was pared by 7 bases and J by 8 bases, with 20 bases between. The CDR3 runs to 15 residues. This clonotype was seen many times. Its antigen remains unidentified. A single record per CDR3 protein comes from TCRdb applying MiXCR to the reads. The table lists 200,000 to 250,000 distinct CDR3 sequences, around 6.4% of them singletons. The rearrangement links TRBV7-2 to TRBJ1-4; D is possibly TRBD1 (5 bases). This sequence originates from a human donor in good health (CMV status not recorded). Some clones in this sample may be carry-over from other donors' samples. The sequenced sample consisted of PBMCs. CDR3 protein: CASTRRLMGPEKLFF. The CDR3 DNA reads as TGTGCCAGCACCCGCCGACTAATGGGGCCCGAAAAACTGTTTTTT.